The table lists the clone carrying this T cell receptor beta chain with a few counts. In the authors' workflow: Quantification of nucleated cells was approximated via reference gene primer amplification. Clones were sequenced by immunoSEQ multiplex PCR, and TCRdb holds only the in-frame ones, with some missing. Clone size and the V and J calls come from that table; the DNA yielded D and trimming. The table lists roughly 230,000 clones, about 88% of them singletons. This entry belongs to a study of blood T cell repertoires in COVID-19. For the study at large: Researchers got acute and convalescent COVID-19 samples from the United States, Italy and Spain.

This receptor was taken from a man between 65 and 80 years old with acute or convalescent COVID-19. The sample taken for sequencing was peripheral blood.

CDR3 loop: CASSSPGLAPETQYF. CDR3 in DNA: TGTGCCAGCAGCTCGCCGGGACTAGCCCCAGAGACCCAGTACTTC. V is TRBV11-3 and J is TRBJ2-5; 9 positions match TRBD2. The CDR3 covers 15 residues. CDR1 is SGHNT and CDR2 is YENEEA in the germline V gene. With 4 bases clipped from V and 4 bases from J, the junction kept 7 bases outside the gene matches.